The source of this T cell receptor (beta chain) is a study of immune evolution from preneoplasia to lung adenocarcinoma. About this clone: The antigen is not known. Within the sample, other DNA sequences also encode this same CDR3.

The study, taken as a whole, reports: Normal lung had highest clonality; later lesions appeared denser, more diverse. Top clone share appeared to fall from AAH through AIS, MIA, adenocarcinoma.

Sequencing used immunoSEQ multiplex PCR; TCRdb keeps in-frame clones, though not all of them. The table lists a few thousand clones, about 80% of them singletons, with 9.2% in the top ten. V shed 6 bases and J shed 5 bases, with 8 bases lying between them. Germline CDR1 reads SNHLY; CDR2 reads FYNNEI. CDR3 length: 11 residues. The V gene is TRBV2, the J gene TRBJ2-7, with D perhaps TRBD2 (6 bases). The sequencing sample was made of FFPE minimally invasive lung adenocarcinoma tissue. The receptor was derived from a person aged 55 to 79 with lung adenocarcinoma. DNA for the CDR3: TGTGCCAGCAGGTCGGGGGACGAGCAGTACTTC. Translating gives CASRSGDEQYF.